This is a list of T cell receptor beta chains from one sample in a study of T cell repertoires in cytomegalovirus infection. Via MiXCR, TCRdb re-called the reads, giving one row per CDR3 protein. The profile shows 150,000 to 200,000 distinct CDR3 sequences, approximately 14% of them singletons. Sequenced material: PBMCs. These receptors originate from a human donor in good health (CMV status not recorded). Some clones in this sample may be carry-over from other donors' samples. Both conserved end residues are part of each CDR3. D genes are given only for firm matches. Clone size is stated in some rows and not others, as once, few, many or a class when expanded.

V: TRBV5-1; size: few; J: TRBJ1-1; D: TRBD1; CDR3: CASSEQGGGTEAFF; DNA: TGCGCCAGCAGCGAGCAGGGGGGCGGCACTGAAGCTTTCTTT
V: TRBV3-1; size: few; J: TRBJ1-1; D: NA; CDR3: CASSQETGMGTEAFF; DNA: TGTGCCAGCAGCCAAGAGACCGGAATGGGCACTGAAGCTTTCTTT
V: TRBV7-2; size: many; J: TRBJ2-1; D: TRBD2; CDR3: CASSLLASGEQFF; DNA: TGTGCCAGCAGCTTACTGGCTAGCGGGGAGCAGTTCTTC
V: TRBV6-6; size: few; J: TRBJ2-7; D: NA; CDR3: CASSYSGELSEQYF; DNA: TGTGCCAGCAGTTACTCAGGGGAGTTAAGCGAGCAGTACTTC
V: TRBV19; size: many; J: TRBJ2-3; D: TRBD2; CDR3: CASTSGASRDTQYF; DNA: TGTGCCAGTACCAGCGGGGCTAGCAGAGATACGCAGTATTTT
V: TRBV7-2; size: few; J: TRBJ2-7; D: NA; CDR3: CASSLDRLSYEQYF; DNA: TGTGCCAGCAGCTTAGATAGACTCTCCTACGAGCAGTACTTC
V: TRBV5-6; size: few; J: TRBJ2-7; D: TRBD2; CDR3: CASSFKGLAAYEQYF; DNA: TGTGCCAGCAGCTTTAAGGGACTAGCCGCCTACGAGCAGTACTTC
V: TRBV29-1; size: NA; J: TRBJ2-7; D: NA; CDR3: CSVEGRGYEQYF; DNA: TGCAGCGTTGAGGGCAGGGGCTACGAGCAGTACTTC
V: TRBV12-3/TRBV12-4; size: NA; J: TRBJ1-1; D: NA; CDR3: CASANHRPWGHGLNTEAFF; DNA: TGTGCCAGCGCTAACCACCGCCCGTGGGGACATGGACTGAACACTGAAGCTTTCTTT
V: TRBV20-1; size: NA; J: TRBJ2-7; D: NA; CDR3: CSAADSRVSYEQYF; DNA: TGCAGTGCTGCCGATTCGAGGGTCTCCTACGAGCAGTACTTC
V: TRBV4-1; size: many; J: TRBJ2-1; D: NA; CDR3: CASSQETLSGEQFF; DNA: TGCGCCAGCAGCCAAGAGACCCTATCTGGTGAGCAGTTCTTC
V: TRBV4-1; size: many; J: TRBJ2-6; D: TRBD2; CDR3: CASSQGGLGSSGANVLTF; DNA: TGCGCCAGCAGCCAAGGAGGACTAGGGAGCTCTGGGGCCAACGTCCTGACTTTC
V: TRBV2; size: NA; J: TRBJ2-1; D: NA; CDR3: CASRSGVPYNEQFF; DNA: TGTGCCAGCAGGTCCGGGGTGCCCTACAATGAGCAGTTCTTC
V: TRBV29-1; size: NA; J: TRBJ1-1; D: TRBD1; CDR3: CSALQGIRNTEAFF; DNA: TGCAGCGCCCTACAGGGGATAAGGAACACTGAAGCTTTCTTT
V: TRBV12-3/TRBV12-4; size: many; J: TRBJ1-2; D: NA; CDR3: CASSLGLDGFLEGYTF; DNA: TGTGCCAGCAGTTTGGGTCTTGACGGATTTTTAGAGGGCTACACCTTC
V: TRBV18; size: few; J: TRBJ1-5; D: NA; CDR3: CASSTSRQEAQHF; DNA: TGTGCCAGCTCAACTTCTCGACAGGAGGCCCAGCATTTT
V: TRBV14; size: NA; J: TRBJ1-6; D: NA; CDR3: CASSQVAGGASPLHF; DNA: TGTGCCAGCAGCCAAGTTGCGGGGGGGGCTTCACCCCTCCACTTT
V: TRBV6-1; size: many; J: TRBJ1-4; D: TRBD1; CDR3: CASSLDRGRNEKLFF; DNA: TGTGCCAGCAGTCTCGACAGGGGACGAAATGAAAAACTGTTTTTT
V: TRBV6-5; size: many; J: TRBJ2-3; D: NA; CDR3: CASSYSVGLLSSTDTQYF; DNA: TGTGCCAGCAGTTACTCGGTGGGGTTACTATCTAGCACAGATACGCAGTATTTT
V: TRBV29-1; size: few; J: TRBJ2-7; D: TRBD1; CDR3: CSAGRDRNSYEQYF; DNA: TGCAGCGCCGGACGGGACAGGAATAGCTACGAGCAGTACTTC
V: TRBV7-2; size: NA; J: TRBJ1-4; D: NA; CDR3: CASSVIEGSGEKLFF; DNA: TGTGCCAGCAGCGTAATAGAGGGTAGCGGTGAAAAACTGTTTTTT
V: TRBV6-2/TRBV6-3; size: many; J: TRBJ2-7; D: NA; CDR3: CASRGLLDSYEQYF; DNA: TGTGCCAGCAGGGGACTTTTGGACTCCTACGAGCAGTACTTC
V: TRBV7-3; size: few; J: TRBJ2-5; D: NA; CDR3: CASSAGAGETQYF; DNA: TGTGCCAGCAGCGCAGGGGCTGGTGAGACCCAGTACTTC
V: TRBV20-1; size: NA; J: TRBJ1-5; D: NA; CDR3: CSARDIKAAYSNQPQHF; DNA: TGCAGTGCTAGAGATATTAAGGCAGCCTATAGCAATCAGCCCCAGCATTTT
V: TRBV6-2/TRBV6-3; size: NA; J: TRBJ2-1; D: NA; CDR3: CAIKGPYNEQFF; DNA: TGTGCCATAAAGGGGCCCTACAATGAGCAGTTCTTC
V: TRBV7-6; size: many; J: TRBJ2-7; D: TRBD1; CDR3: CASSLGTGTEQYF; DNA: TGTGCCAGCAGCCTTGGGACAGGTACTGAGCAGTACTTC
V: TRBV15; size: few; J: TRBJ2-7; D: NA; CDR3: CATSRDSHRLQASSYEQYF; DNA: TGTGCCACCAGCAGAGACTCCCACCGACTTCAGGCCTCCTCCTACGAGCAGTACTTC
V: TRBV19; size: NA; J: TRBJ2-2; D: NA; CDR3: CATLLAQGNTGELFF; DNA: TGTGCCACTTTATTGGCACAGGGTAACACCGGGGAGCTGTTTTTT
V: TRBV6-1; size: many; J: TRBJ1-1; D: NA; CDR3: CASTQNTEAFF; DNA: TGTGCCAGCACGCAGAACACTGAAGCTTTCTTT
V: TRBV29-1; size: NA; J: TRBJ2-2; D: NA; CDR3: CSGLLGVGTGELFF; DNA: TGCAGCGGTCTTTTGGGGGTGGGGACCGGGGAGCTGTTTTTT
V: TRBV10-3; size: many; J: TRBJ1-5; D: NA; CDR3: CAISGTGSVYQPQHF; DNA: TGTGCCATCAGTGGTACAGGGAGCGTGTATCAGCCCCAGCATTTT
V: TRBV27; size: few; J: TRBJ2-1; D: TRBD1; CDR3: CASSLPGTALSEQFF; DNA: TGTGCCAGCAGTTTACCCGGGACAGCGCTTTCTGAGCAGTTCTTC
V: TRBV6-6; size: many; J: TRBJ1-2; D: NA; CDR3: CASSYSEVLYGYTF; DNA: TGTGCCAGCAGTTACTCTGAGGTTCTCTATGGCTACACCTTC
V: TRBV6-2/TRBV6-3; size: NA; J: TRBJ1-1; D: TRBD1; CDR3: CASRRRQGGEAFF; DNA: TGTGCCAGCAGACGAAGACAGGGTGGTGAAGCTTTCTTT
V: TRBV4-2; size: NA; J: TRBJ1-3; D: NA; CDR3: CASSSFLRSHSGNTIYF; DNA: TGTGCCAGCAGCTCGTTTTTGAGGTCCCACTCTGGAAACACCATATATTTT
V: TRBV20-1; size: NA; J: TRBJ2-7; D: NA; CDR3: CSARDRVRAHEQYF; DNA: TGCAGTGCTAGAGATCGAGTAAGAGCCCACGAGCAGTACTTC
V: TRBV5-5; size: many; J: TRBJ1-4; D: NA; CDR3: CASSFRAGTNEKLFF; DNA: TGTGCCAGCAGCTTCCGGGCAGGAACTAATGAAAAACTGTTTTTT
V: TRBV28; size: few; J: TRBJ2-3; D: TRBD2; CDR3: CASSFGASGNPDTQYF; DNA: TGTGCCAGCAGTTTTGGGGCTAGCGGGAACCCAGATACGCAGTATTTT
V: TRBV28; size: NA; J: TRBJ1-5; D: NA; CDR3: CASSLDSPNQPQHF; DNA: TGTGCCAGCAGCCTGGACAGCCCCAATCAGCCCCAGCATTTT
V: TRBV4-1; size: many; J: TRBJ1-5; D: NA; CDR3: CASSQDPAVQNQPQHF; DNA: TGCGCCAGCAGCCAAGATCCGGCCGTTCAGAATCAGCCCCAGCATTTT
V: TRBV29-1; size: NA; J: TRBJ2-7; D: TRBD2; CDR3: CSVSGGGTYEQYF; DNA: TGCAGCGTCTCCGGCGGGGGGACCTACGAGCAGTACTTC
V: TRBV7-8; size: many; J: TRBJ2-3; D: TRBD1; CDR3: CASRPGQGTDTQYF; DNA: TGTGCCAGCAGACCGGGACAGGGCACAGATACGCAGTATTTT
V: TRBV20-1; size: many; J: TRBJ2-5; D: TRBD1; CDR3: CSATDRLTQYF; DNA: TGCAGTGCAACGGACAGGTTGACCCAGTACTTC
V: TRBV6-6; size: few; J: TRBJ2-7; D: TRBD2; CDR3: CASSYPGGYEQYF; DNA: TGTGCCAGCAGTTACCCGGGAGGCTACGAGCAGTACTTC
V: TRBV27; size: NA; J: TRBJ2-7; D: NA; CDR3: CASRRSVYEQYF; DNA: TGTGCCAGTCGAAGATCCGTATACGAGCAGTACTTC
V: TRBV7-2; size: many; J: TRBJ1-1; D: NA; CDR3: CASSSRGSRTEAFF; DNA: TGTGCCAGCAGCTCCCGAGGGTCCCGAACTGAAGCTTTCTTT
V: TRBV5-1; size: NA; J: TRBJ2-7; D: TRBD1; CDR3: CASSSPGQSIYEQYF; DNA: TGCGCCAGCAGCTCCCCGGGACAGTCAATTTACGAGCAGTACTTC